This T cell receptor (beta chain) was retrieved from a study of T cells in Graves' hyperthyroidism and ophthalmopathy. Study outcomes and limitations: From stable hyperthyroidism, ophthalmopathy was set apart by a 13 V-J model.

This clonotype appeared a single time. Its target is unknown. Template material for amplifying TCR beta CDR3 regions consisted of RNA transcripts. Using the HTBI primer set, a first-round RT-PCR was run on the TCR CDR3. TCRdb re-analysed the multiplex PCR reads in MiXCR, keeping a single row per CDR3 protein. The sample lists some 740,000 distinct CDR3 sequences; around 13% were seen once. Uncontrolled infections, other autoimmune diseases, pregnancy or lactation led to exclusion of patients. More than 8 ml fresh peripheral blood yielded the PBMCs. V shed 4 bases, J shed 6 bases, and the junction held 5 bases outside the gene matches. The CDR3 is 13 residues long.

The chain combines TRBV12-3 or TRBV12-4 with TRBJ1-2; the match to TRBD1 covers 7 bases. The sample was blood. The TCR originated in a woman under 30 with Graves' hyperthyroidism. The CDR3 bases are TGTGCCAGCAGTTCCCGACAGGGTAATGGCTACACCTTC. Translating gives CASSSRQGNGYTF.